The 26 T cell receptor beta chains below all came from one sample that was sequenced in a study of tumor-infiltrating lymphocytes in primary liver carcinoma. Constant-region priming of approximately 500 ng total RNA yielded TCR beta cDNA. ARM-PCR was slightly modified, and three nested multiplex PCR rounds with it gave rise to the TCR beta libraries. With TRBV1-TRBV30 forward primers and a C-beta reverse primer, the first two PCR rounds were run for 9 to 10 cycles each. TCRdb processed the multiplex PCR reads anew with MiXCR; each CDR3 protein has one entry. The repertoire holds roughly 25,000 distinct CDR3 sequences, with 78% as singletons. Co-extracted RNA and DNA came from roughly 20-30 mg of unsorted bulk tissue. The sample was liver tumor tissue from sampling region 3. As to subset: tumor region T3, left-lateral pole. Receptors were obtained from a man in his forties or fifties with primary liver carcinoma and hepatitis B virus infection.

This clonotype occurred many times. CDR3 in amino acids: CASSIGGQGANEQFF. The CDR3 nucleotides read TGTGCCAGCAGCATCGGGGGACAGGGGGCGAATGAGCAGTTCTTC. The V gene is TRBV28, the J gene TRBJ2-1, with 12 bases matching TRBD1. Germline CDR1 MDHEN, CDR2 SYDVKM. The CDR3 consists of 15 residues. V trimming: 6 bases; J trimming: 7 bases; junction bases outside the gene matches: 7.

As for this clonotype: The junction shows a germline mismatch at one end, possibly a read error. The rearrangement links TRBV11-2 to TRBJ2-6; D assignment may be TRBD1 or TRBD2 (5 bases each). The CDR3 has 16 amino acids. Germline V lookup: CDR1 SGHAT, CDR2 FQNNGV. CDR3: CASSLDLGAGVNVRTF. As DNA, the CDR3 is TGTGCCAGCAGTTTAGATCTCGGGGCTGGGGTCAACGTCCGGACTTTC.

CDR3 DNA: TGCAGTGCTAGCCTCCGTGGACCGATCCAAGAGACCCAGTACTTC. This gives the protein CSASLRGPIQETQYF. V and J are TRBV20-1 and TRBJ2-5; D is undetermined. Trimming removed 3 bases at V and 1 base at J, with 15 bases between. The CDR3 extends over 15 amino acids. The germline CDR1 and CDR2 sequences are DFQATT and SNEGSKA (reference sequence).

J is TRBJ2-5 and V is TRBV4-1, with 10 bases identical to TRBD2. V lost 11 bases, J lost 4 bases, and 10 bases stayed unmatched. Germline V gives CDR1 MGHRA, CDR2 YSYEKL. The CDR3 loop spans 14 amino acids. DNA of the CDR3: TGCGCCGGCAACCAAGCGGGAGGGCCAGAGACCCAGTACTTC. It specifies CAGNQAGGPETQYF.

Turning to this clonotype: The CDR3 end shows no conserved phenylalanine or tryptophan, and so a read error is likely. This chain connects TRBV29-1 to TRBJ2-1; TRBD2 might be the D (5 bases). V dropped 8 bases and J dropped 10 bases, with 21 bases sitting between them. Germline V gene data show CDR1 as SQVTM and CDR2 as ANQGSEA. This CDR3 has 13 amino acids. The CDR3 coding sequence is TGCAGCTTTGCCATAGTAGGCCCGGGGGAGCAGTTCCTC. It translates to CSFAIVGPGEQFL.

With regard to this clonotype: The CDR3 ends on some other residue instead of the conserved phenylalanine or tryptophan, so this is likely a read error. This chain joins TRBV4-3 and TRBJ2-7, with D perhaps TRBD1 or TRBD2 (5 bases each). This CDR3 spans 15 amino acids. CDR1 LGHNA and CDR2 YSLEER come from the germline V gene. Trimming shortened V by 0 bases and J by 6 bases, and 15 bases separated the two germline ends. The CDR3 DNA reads TGCGCCAGCAGCCAAGAATCGGGACGGAACAGCGAGCAGTACCTC. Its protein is CASSQESGRNSEQYL.

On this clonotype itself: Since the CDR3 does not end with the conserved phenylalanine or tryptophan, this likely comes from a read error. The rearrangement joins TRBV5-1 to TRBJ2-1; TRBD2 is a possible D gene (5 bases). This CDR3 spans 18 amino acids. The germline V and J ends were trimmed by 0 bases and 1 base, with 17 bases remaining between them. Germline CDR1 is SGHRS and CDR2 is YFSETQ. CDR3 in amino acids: CASSLDGSGSTSYNEQFS. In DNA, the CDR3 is TGCGCCAGCAGCTTGGACGGTAGTGGGAGTACGTCCTACAATGAGCAGTTCTCC.

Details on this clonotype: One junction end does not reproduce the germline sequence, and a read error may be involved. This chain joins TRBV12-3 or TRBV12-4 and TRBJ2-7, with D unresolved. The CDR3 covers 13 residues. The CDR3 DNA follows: TGTGCCAGCAGTCTTCGATTCACCTACGAGCAGTACTTT. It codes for CASSLRFTYEQYF.

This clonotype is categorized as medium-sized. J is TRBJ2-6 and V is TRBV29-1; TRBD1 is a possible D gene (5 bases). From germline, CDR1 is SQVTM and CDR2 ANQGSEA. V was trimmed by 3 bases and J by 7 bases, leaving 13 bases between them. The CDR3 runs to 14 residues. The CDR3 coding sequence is TGCAGCGTTGAGGACACGTTGTCTGCCAACGTCCTGACTTTC. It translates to CSVEDTLSANVLTF. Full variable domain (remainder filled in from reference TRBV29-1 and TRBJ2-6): SAVISQKPSRDICQRGTSLTIQCQVDSQVTMMFWYRQQPGQSLTLIATANQGSEATYESGFVIDKFPISRPNLTFSTLTVSNMSPEDSSIYLCSVEDTLSANVLTFGAGSRLTVL.

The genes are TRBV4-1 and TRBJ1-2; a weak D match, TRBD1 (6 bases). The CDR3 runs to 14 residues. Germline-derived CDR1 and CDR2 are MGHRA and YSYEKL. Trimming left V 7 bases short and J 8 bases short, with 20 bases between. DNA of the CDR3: TGCGCCAGCAACCTAACCCAGGGGATTGAGGGCTACACCTTC. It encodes CASNLTQGIEGYTF.

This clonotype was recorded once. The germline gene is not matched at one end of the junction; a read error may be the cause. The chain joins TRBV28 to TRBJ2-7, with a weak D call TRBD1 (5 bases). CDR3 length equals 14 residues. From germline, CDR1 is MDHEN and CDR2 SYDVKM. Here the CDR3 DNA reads TGTGCCAGCATCTGGACATGGGGCTCCTACGAGCAATACTTC. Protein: CASIWTWGSYEQYF. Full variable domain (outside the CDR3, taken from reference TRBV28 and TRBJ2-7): DVKVTQSSRYLVKRTGEKVFLECVQDMDHENMFWYRQDPGLGLRLIYFSYDVKMKEKGDIPEGYSVSREKKERFSLILESASTNQTSMYLCASIWTWGSYEQYFGPGTRLTVT.

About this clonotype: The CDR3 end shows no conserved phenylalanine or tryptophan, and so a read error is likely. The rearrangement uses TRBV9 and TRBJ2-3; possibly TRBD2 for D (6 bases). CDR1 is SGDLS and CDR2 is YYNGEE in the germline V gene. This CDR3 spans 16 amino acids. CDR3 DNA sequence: TGTGCCAACAGCCATTCTCGAAAAGGCGGGGAAGGTACGCAGTATTTG. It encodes CANSHSRKGGEGTQYL.

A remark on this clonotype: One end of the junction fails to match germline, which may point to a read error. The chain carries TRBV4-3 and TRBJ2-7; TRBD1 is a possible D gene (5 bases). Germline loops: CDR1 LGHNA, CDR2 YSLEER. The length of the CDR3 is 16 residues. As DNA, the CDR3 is TGCGCCAGCAGCCAAAATTTGGGCAGGACACCCGACGAGCAGTATTTC. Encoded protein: CASSQNLGRTPDEQYF.

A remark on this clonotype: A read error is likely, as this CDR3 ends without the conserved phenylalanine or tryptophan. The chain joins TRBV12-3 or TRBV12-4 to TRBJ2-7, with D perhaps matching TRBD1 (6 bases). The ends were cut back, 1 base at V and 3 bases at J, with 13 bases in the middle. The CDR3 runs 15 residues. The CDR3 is CASSLGQGTNYEQYI. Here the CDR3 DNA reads TGTGCCAGCAGTTTAGGGCAGGGGACCAACTACGAGCAGTACATC.

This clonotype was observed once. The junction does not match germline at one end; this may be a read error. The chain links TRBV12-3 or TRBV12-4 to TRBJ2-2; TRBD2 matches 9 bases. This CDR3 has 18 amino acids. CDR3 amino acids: CASSLSGTSGLNTGEPFF. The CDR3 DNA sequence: TGTGCCAGCAGTTTATCCGGAACTAGCGGGTTGAACACCGGGGAGCCGTTTTTT.

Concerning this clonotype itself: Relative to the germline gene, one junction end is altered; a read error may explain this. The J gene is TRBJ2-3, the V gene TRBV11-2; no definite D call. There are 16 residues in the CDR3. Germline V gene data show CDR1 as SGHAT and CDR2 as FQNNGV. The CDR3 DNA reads TGTGCCAAGGGCCGACAACCCATCAACCCCACAGATACGCATTATTTT. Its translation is CAKGRQPINPTDTHYF.

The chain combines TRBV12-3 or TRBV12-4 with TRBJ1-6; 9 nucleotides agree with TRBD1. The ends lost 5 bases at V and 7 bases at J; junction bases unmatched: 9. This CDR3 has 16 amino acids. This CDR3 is CASSPKGTGFNSPLHF. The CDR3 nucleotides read TGTGCCAGCAGTCCAAAGGGGACAGGGTTCAATTCACCCCTCCACTTT.

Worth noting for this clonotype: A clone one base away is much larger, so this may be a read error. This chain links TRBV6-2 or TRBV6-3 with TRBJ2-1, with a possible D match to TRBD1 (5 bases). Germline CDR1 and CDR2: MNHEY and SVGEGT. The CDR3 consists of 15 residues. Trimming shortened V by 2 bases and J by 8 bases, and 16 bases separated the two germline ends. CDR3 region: CASSYPTRGRDEQFF. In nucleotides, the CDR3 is TGTGCCAGCAGTTACCCGACAAGGGGTCGGGATGAGCAGTTCTTC.

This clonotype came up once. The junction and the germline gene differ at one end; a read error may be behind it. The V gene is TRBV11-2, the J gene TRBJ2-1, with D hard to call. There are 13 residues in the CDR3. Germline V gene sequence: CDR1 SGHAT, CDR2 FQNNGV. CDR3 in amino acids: CVSSFDANYGQFF. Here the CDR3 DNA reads TGTGTCAGCAGCTTTGACGCTAACTATGGGCAGTTCTTC.

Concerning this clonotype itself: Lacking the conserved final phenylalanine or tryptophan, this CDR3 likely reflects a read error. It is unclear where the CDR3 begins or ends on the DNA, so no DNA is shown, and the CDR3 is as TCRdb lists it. CDR3 sequence reads: CASRYGYSGRADTQYS. J is TRBJ2-3 and V is TRBV5-6; whether TRBD2, the table's D call, matches the DNA was not checked. 16 amino acids form the CDR3, both terminal residues included. Germline V gene sequence: CDR1 SGHDT, CDR2 YYEEEE.

The CDR3 nucleotides are TGTGCCAACAGGGCCAGCGGTCGGTGGGATGAGCAGTTCTTC. This sequence encodes CANRASGRWDEQFF. This chain connects TRBV6-2 or TRBV6-3 to TRBJ2-1; TRBD1 might be the D (6 bases). The CDR3 runs 14 residues. Trimming stripped 10 bases from V and 8 bases from J, with 21 bases between. Germline V lookup: CDR1 MNHEY, CDR2 SVGEGT.

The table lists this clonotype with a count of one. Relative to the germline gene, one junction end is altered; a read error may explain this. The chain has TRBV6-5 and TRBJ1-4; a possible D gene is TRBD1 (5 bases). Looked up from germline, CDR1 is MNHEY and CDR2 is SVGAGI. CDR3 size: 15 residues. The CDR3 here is CASCYSRGTNEKLFF. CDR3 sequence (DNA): TGTGCCAGCTGTTACTCCCGGGGGACTAATGAAAAACTGTTCTTT.

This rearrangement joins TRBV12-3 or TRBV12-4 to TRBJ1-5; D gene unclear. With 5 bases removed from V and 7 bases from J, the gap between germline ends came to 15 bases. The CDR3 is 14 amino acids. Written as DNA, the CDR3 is TGTGCCAGCAGTAATACAGAGGATGTACAGCCCCAGCATTTT. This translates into CASSNTEDVQPQHF.

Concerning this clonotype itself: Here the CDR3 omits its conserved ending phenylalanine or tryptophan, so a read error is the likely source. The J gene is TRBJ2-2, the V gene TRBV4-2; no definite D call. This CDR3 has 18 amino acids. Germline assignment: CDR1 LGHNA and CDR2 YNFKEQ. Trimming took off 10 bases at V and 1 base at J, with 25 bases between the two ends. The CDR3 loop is CANNQQRFSQVNTGELFY. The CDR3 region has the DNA TGTGCCAACAACCAGCAGCGATTTAGTCAGGTGAACACCGGGGAGCTGTTTTAT.

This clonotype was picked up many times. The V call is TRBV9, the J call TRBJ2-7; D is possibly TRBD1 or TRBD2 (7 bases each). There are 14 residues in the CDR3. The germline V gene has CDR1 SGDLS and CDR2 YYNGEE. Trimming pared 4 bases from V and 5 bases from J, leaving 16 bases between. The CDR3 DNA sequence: TGTGCCAGCAGCCAGGGGGGGCGCATGGACGAGCAGTACTTC. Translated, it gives CASSQGGRMDEQYF.

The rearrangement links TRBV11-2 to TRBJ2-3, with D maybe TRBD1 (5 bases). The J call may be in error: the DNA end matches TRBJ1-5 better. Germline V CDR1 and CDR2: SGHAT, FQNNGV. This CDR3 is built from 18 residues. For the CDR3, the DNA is TGTGCCAGCAGCTTAGCGGGGACGACTTCATCAAGCACAGATACGCAGCATTTT. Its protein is CASSLAGTTSSSTDTQHF.